Listed below are T cell receptor beta chains from one sample, sequenced in a study of blood T cell repertoires in COVID-19. The repertoire was sequenced with immunoSEQ multiplex PCR; TCRdb's copy has only in-frame clones and lacks some. The sample consists of tens of thousands of clones, more than 65% of them appearing once. The sequencing input was peripheral blood. All receptors derive from a man aged 60-69 years with acute or convalescent COVID-19. The CDR3 runs from the conserved cysteine through the conserved F or W. The order of the fields is J gene, V gene, clone size, D gene, CDR3 DNA, CDR3 protein. A D gene is named only where the DNA matches it firmly. The size of a clone is reported for some rows only, either as once, few or many, or as a class for expanded clones.

TRBJ1-1 | TRBV6-4 | - | TRBD1 | TGTGCCAGCAGTGAATCCAGGGGGCTAGAAGCTTTCTTT | CASSESRGLEAFF
TRBJ1-1 | TRBV6-2/TRBV6-3 | - | TRBD1 | TGTGCCAGCAGTTTACCGGGACAGGGGGTGAACACTGAAGCTTTCTTT | CASSLPGQGVNTEAFF
TRBJ2-3 | TRBV7-9 | - | - | TGTGCCAGCAGCTTAGGTGACAGCGTAGATACGCAGTATTTT | CASSLGDSVDTQYF
TRBJ1-2 | TRBV18 | - | - | TGTGCCAGCTCACCTAGAGGACAGCATGGCTACACCTTC | CASSPRGQHGYTF
TRBJ2-7 | TRBV2 | - | - | TGTGCCAGCAGTGAAGCGCCCCACCGAGGGGAGCAGTACTTC | CASSEAPHRGEQYF
TRBJ1-5 | TRBV6-2/TRBV6-3 | - | - | TGTGCCAGCAGTTACTCACGACAAGGGGGATATAGCAATCAGCCCCAGCATTTT | CASSYSRQGGYSNQPQHF
TRBJ2-1 | TRBV28 | - | - | TGTGCCAGCAGTTTATGGCAGGGCTCCTACAATGAGCAGTTCTTC | CASSLWQGSYNEQFF
TRBJ1-6 | TRBV27 | once | TRBD1 | TGTGCCAGCAGGACTTACAGGGGCTCCTATAATTCACCCCTCCACTTT | CASRTYRGSYNSPLHF
TRBJ1-1 | TRBV7-2 | - | TRBD1 | TGTGCCAGCAGCTTAGAGGGGGCGGGAGGAGCTTTCTTT | CASSLEGAGGAFF
TRBJ1-2 | TRBV2 | - | - | TGTGCCAGCAGCGGTGTTGGGGCCGCTGCGATCTATGGCTACACCTTC | CASSGVGAAAIYGYTF
TRBJ2-7 | TRBV6-5 | - | - | TGTGCCAGCAGTTACTCGAGTAACACTCCGGGGGAGCAGTACTTC | CASSYSSNTPGEQYF
TRBJ2-5 | TRBV2 | once | TRBD1 | TGTGCCAGCAGTGAAATAGGGACAGGGGGAAGAGAGACCCAGTACTTC | CASSEIGTGGRETQYF
TRBJ2-1 | TRBV5-1 | - | - | TGCGCCAGCAGCCCCAGACAGGGAGGAATGGGGCAGTTCTTC | CASSPRQGGMGQFF
TRBJ2-1 | TRBV6-6 | - | TRBD2 | TGTGCCAGCGGGGGGACTACTCCCTTTTCGGGTGAGCAGTTCTTC | CASGGTTPFSGEQFF
TRBJ2-3 | TRBV6-5 | - | TRBD1 | TGTGCCAGCACTCTCGGACAGGGGGCAGATACGCAGTATTTT | CASTLGQGADTQYF
TRBJ1-5 | TRBV12-3/TRBV12-4 | - | - | TGTGCCAGCAGTTTATCGAGCAATCAGCCCCAGCATTTT | CASSLSSNQPQHF
TRBJ2-5 | TRBV5-1 | - | - | TGCGCCAGCAGCTTATCGACAGGAAAAGAGACCCAGTACTTC | CASSLSTGKETQYF
TRBJ1-2 | TRBV11-2 | - | - | TGTGCCAGCAGCTCCCCCCGCGCATGGGGCGATTGGAACTATGGCTACACCTTC | CASSSPRAWGDWNYGYTF